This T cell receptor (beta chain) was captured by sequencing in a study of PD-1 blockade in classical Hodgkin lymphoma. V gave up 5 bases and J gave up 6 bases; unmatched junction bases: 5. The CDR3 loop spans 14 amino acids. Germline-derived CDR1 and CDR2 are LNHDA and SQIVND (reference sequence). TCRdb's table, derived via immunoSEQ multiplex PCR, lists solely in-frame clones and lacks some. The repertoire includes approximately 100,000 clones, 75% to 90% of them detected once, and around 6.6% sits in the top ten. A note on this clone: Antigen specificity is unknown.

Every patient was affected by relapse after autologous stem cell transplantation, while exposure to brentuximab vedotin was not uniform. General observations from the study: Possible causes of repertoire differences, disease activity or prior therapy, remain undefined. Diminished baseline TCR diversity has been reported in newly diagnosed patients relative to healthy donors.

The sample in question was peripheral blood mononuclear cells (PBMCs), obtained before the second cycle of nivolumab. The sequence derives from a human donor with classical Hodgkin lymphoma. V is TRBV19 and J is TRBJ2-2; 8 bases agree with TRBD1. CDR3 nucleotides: TGTGCCAGTAGTGCGCAGGGGGCGGCCGGGGAGCTGTTTTTT. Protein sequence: CASSAQGAAGELFF.